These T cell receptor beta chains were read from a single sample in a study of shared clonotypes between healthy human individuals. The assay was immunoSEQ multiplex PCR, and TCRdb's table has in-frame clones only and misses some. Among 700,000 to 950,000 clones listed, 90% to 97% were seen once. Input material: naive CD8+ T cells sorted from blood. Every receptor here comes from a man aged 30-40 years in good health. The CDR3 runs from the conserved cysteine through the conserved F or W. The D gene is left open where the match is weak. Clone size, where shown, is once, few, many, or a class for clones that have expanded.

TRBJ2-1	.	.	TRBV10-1	TGCGCCAGCAGTGAGTCCGTCCTTGGGAATGAGCAGTTCTTC	CASSESVLGNEQFF
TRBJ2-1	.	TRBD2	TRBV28	TGTGCCACGGAAACTAGCGGGAGCTACAATGAGCAGTTCTTC	CATETSGSYNEQFF
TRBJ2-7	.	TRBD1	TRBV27	TGTGCCAGCAGCCTTAACAGGGGCGAGCAGTACTTC	CASSLNRGEQYF
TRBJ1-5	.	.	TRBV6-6	TGTGCCAGCAGTTTATACGGACAGAGCAATCAGCCCCAGCATTTT	CASSLYGQSNQPQHF
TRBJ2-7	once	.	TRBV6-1	TGTGCCAGCAGTGAGGCAGGCCTTGATTGCTTC	CASSEAGLDCF
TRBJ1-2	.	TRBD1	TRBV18	TGTGCCAGCTCACCACCGAGTTTAGGGACAGCTAACTATGGCTACACCTTC	CASSPPSLGTANYGYTF
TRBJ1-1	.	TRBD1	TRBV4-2	TGTGCCAGCAGCCAAGATTTCAGGGGGATAGGGACCACTGAAGCTTTCTTT	CASSQDFRGIGTTEAFF
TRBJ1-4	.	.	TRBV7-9	TGTGCCAGCAGCCCCCCTAGCGGCCAAGATGACGGGAAGAATGAAAAACTGTTTTTT	CASSPPSGQDDGKNEKLFF
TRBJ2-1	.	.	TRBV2	TGTGCCAGCAGTGGCAGTGATGGTGAGCAGTTCTTC	CASSGSDGEQFF
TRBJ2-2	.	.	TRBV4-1	TGCGCCAGCAGCCAAGGTCCGGGTACCGGGGAGCTGTTTTTT	CASSQGPGTGELFF
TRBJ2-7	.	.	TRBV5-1	TGCGCCAGCAGCTACGGGATTGACTACGAGCAGTACTTC	CASSYGIDYEQYF
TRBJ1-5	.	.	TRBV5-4	TGTGCCAGCAGCTTGGGGGTGAATCAGCCCCAGCATTTT	CASSLGVNQPQHF
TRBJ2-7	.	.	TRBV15	TGTGCCACCAGTGACGAACAGAGCTACGAGCAGTACTTC	CATSDEQSYEQYF
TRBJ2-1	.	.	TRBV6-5	TGTGCCAGCAGCCCGTTCCGCGGGGAAAACAATGAGCAGTTCTTC	CASSPFRGENNEQFF
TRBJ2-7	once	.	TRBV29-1	TGCAGCGTTGAACCCCCCGACGGGGACTCCTACGAGCAGTACTTC	CSVEPPDGDSYEQYF
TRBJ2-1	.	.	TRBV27	TGTGCCAGCATCGCGTGGGGCAATGAGCAGTTCTTC	CASIAWGNEQFF
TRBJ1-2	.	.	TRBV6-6	TGTGCCAGCAGTACGAGCGCTGGGAGACTCTATGGCTACACCTTC	CASSTSAGRLYGYTF
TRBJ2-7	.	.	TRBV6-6	TGTGCCAGCAGTAGCTTGGGAGCATCCTACGAGCAGTACTTC	CASSSLGASYEQYF
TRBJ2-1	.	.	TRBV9	TGTGCCAGCAGCGTGGATGGCAGGTCCCCCTCCAATGAGCAGTTCTTC	CASSVDGRSPSNEQFF
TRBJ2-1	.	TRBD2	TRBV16	TGTGCCAGCAGCCAATTGGGACTAGCGGACAATGAGCAGTTCTTC	CASSQLGLADNEQFF
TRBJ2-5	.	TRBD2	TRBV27	TGTGCCAGCAGACTACTAGCGGAGAGCCAAGAGACCCAGTACTTC	CASRLLAESQETQYF
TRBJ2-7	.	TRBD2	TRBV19	TGTGCCAGTAGTACCGCGACTAGCGGAAACTACGAGCAGTACTTC	CASSTATSGNYEQYF